A selection of T cell receptor beta chains follows, all from one sample in a study of blood T cell repertoires in COVID-19. TCRdb keeps only in-frame clones here, not all; method: immunoSEQ multiplex PCR. The data show 450,000 to 500,000 clones, approximately 85% seen once. Sequencing input: peripheral blood. Receptor source: a human donor in a cohort sampled during active COVID-19. CDR3s include the opening cysteine and the closing phenylalanine or tryptophan. D genes are given only for firm matches. The size field is filled for only some rows; it gives once, few, many or a size class.

15	TRBV24-1	NA	TRBJ2-1	once	CATSDSGEVYNEQFF	TGTGCCACCAGTGATTCGGGGGAGGTCTACAATGAGCAGTTCTTC
14	TRBV19	NA	TRBJ2-7	NA	CASSKSRTAYEQYF	TGTGCCAGTAGCAAATCCAGGACAGCCTACGAGCAGTACTTC
13	TRBV29-1	TRBD1	TRBJ1-4	NA	CSVEDRQNEKLFF	TGCAGCGTTGAGGACAGGCAGAATGAAAAACTGTTTTTT
15	TRBV24-1	TRBD1	TRBJ2-3	NA	CATSSGQGFTDTQYF	TGTGCCACCAGTTCGGGACAGGGATTCACAGATACGCAGTATTTT
15	TRBV7-8	TRBD2	TRBJ2-5	NA	CASSLGVREGETQYF	TGTGCCAGCAGCTTAGGCGTGCGGGAGGGAGAGACCCAGTACTTC
15	TRBV15	NA	TRBJ2-6	few	CATSGDSSGANVLTF	TGTGCCACCAGCGGCGACAGCTCTGGGGCCAACGTCCTGACTTTC
15	TRBV3-1/TRBV3-2	TRBD2	TRBJ2-1	NA	CASSLGLAGVNEQFF	TGTGCCAGCAGCCTAGGGCTAGCGGGAGTGAATGAGCAGTTCTTC
14	TRBV5-1	NA	TRBJ1-1	NA	CASSLSGSYTEAFF	TGCGCCAGCAGCTTGTCGGGTTCGTACACTGAAGCTTTCTTT
15	TRBV18	TRBD1	TRBJ1-2	few	CASSPFTGGARGYTF	TGTGCCAGCTCACCTTTCACAGGGGGCGCTAGGGGCTACACCTTC
17	TRBV7-3	NA	TRBJ1-1	many	CASRLTAGQDSNTEAFF	TGTGCCAGCAGACTAACGGCGGGCCAGGACTCGAACACTGAAGCTTTCTTT
15	TRBV6-4	NA	TRBJ2-7	NA	CASSDRGFISYEQYF	TGTGCCAGCAGTGACAGGGGGTTCATCTCCTACGAGCAGTACTTC
15	TRBV25-1	TRBD1	TRBJ1-1	once	CASSEFGTGYPEAFF	TGTGCCAGCAGTGAGTTCGGGACAGGGTACCCTGAAGCTTTCTTT
10	TRBV5-1	NA	TRBJ2-2	NA	CANLAPGLFF	TGCGCCAACCTCGCGCCCGGGCTGTTTTTT
21	TRBV13	TRBD2	TRBJ2-1	NA	CASSPSRTSGPPGSSYNEQFF	TGTGCCAGCAGCCCCTCAAGGACTAGCGGGCCCCCCGGGTCGTCCTACAATGAGCAGTTCTTC
12	TRBV11-3	NA	TRBJ2-2	NA	CASRNSPGELFF	TGTGCCAGCAGAAATAGCCCCGGGGAGCTGTTTTTT
14	TRBV28	NA	TRBJ1-6	few	CASRPGQGRSPLHF	TGTGCCAGCAGACCAGGGCAGGGGCGTTCACCCCTCCACTTT
15	TRBV5-1	TRBD2	TRBJ2-3	NA	CASSAGLAGADTQYF	TGCGCCAGCAGCGCCGGACTAGCGGGAGCAGATACGCAGTATTTT
14	TRBV12-5	TRBD2	TRBJ2-1	NA	CASALSGGYNEQFF	TGTGCTAGTGCCCTGAGCGGGGGTTACAATGAGCAGTTCTTC
15	TRBV9	TRBD2	TRBJ2-1	NA	CASSPGLAGGGEQFF	TGTGCCAGCAGCCCTGGACTAGCGGGAGGCGGGGAGCAGTTCTTC
12	TRBV3-1/TRBV3-2	NA	TRBJ2-7	NA	CASSHSTGEQYF	TGTGCCAGCAGCCACTCTACGGGGGAGCAGTACTTC
16	TRBV5-6	NA	TRBJ2-5	once	CASSRPGTLGLETQYF	TGTGCCAGCAGCCGTCCCGGGACATTAGGATTAGAGACCCAGTACTTC
15	TRBV9	TRBD1	TRBJ2-7	once	CASSATGTGIYEQYF	TGTGCCAGCAGCGCCACCGGGACAGGGATATACGAGCAGTACTTC
14	TRBV2	NA	TRBJ1-2	NA	CASTLKGVRYGYTF	TGTGCCAGCACCCTTAAAGGGGTTCGGTATGGCTACACCTTC
14	TRBV28	NA	TRBJ1-1	NA	CASSLIRENTEAFF	TGTGCCAGCAGTTTAATCCGGGAGAACACTGAAGCTTTCTTT
12	TRBV9	TRBD1	TRBJ1-3	once	CASSGQGQRVYF	TGTGCCAGCAGCGGACAGGGACAGAGGGTATATTTT
15	TRBV12-5	NA	TRBJ2-2	NA	CASGRYTANTGELFF	TGTGCTAGTGGTCGGTATACAGCGAACACCGGGGAGCTGTTTTTT
16	TRBV27	NA	TRBJ1-6	NA	CASSSGSTRFHSPLHF	TGTGCCAGCAGTTCCGGGTCCACACGGTTTCATTCACCCCTCCACTTT
18	TRBV9	TRBD2	TRBJ2-1	NA	CASSLGSAGVPSYNEQFF	TGTGCCAGCTCCCTAGGGTCAGCGGGAGTTCCCTCCTACAATGAGCAGTTCTTC
16	TRBV27	TRBD1	TRBJ1-1	NA	CASSQRQGIMNTEAFF	TGTGCCAGCAGTCAACGACAGGGAATTATGAACACTGAAGCTTTCTTT
12	TRBV2	NA	TRBJ1-5	few	CASSLRDQPQHF	TGTGCCAGCAGCCTACGCGATCAGCCCCAGCATTTT
14	TRBV19	NA	TRBJ1-5	NA	CASSISQSNQPQHF	TGTGCCAGTAGTATTTCACAAAGCAATCAGCCCCAGCATTTT
13	TRBV6-5	TRBD1	TRBJ1-1	NA	CASSRQGATEAFF	TGTGCCAGCAGTCGACAGGGGGCGACTGAAGCTTTCTTT